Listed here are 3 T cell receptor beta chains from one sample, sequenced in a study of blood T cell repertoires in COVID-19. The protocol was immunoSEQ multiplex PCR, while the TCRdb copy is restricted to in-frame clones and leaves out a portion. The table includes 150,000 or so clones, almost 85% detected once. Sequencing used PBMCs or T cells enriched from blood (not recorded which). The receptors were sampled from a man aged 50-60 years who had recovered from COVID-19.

CDR3 DNA sequence: TGCGCCAGCAGCTTGAAGACTAGCGGCGAGCAGTACTTC. Its protein is CASSLKTSGEQYF. This rearrangement joins TRBV5-1 to TRBJ2-7; TRBD2 agrees at 9 bases. The CDR3 runs 13 residues. The germline gives CDR1 SGHRS, CDR2 YFSETQ. The V gene end was trimmed by 1 base and the J gene end by 6 bases; junction bases not matched to a gene: 2. Using reference TRBV5-1 and TRBJ2-7 for the parts outside the CDR3, the full variable domain is KAGVTQTPRYLIKTRGQQVTLSCSPISGHRSVSWYQQTPGQGLQFLFEYFSETQRNKGNFPGRFSGRQFSNSRSEMNVSTLELGDSALYLCASSLKTSGEQYFGPGTRLTVT.

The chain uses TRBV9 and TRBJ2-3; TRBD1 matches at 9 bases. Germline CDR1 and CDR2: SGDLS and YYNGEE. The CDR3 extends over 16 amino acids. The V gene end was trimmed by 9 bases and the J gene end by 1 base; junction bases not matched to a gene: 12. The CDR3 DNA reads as TGTGCCAACCGGACAGGGGTCGTTAGCGGCACAGATACGCAGTATTTT. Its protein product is CANRTGVVSGTDTQYF.

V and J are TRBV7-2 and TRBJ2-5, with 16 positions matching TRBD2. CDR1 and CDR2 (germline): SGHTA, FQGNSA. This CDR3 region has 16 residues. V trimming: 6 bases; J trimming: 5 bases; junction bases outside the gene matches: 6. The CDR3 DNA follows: TGTGCCAGCAGTTCGGGACTAGCGGGGGGGCCGGAGACCCAGTACTTC. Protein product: CASSSGLAGGPETQYF.